The rows below give T cell receptor beta chains drawn from one sample of a study of blood T cell repertoires in COVID-19. Profiled with immunoSEQ multiplex PCR; TCRdb holds only in-frame clones, not every one. The sample holds some 120,000 clones; around four fifths are singletons and the top ten take around 20%. Sequenced: peripheral blood. Receptor source: a man older than 75 with acute or convalescent COVID-19. Both conserved end residues are part of each CDR3. Fields, in order: J gene, clone size, D gene, V gene, CDR3 DNA, CDR3 protein. D genes are given only for firm matches. Rows may omit the clone size; those that give it use once, few, many or a size class.

TRBJ1-2 NA NA TRBV7-2 TGTGCCAGCAGCTTAGACAGGGTTGCCGGAGGCTACACCTTC CASSLDRVAGGYTF
TRBJ2-5 once NA TRBV5-8 TGTGCCAGCAGCTTGGCCGGTCAGGTGGCGGAGACCCAGTACTTC CASSLAGQVAETQYF
TRBJ2-3 few NA TRBV2 TGTGCCAGCAGTGTTCGACAGACAGATACGCAGTATTTT CASSVRQTDTQYF
TRBJ2-3 NA NA TRBV7-9 TGTGCCAGCAGTTCGACCGGGAGTCAGGGGCAGTATTTT CASSSTGSQGQYF
TRBJ1-1 once NA TRBV12-5 TGTGCTAGTGGTTTGTCGGGAGGGGGAAGGAACACTGAAGCTTTCTTT CASGLSGGGRNTEAFF
TRBJ1-1 NA NA TRBV4-1 TGCGCCAGCAGCCAGGCAGGGGTTAGAGCTTTCTTT CASSQAGVRAFF
TRBJ2-2 few TRBD1 TRBV5-6 TGTGCCAGCAGCTTCCGGGACAGGGAACTCACCGGGGAGCTGTTTTTT CASSFRDRELTGELFF
TRBJ1-5 NA NA TRBV10-2 TGCGCCAGCAGTGCACAGCCCAATCAGCCCCAGCATTTT CASSAQPNQPQHF
TRBJ1-2 few NA TRBV7-2 TGTGCCAGCAGCTTCGGAGGGGCTGTGGGCTACACCTTC CASSFGGAVGYTF
TRBJ1-4 NA NA TRBV18 TGTGCCAGCTCACCAATGGGGGCGCAGGAAAAACTGTTTTTT CASSPMGAQEKLFF
TRBJ1-2 NA NA TRBV9 TGTGCCAGCAGCGCCCCCAGCAGGGTTGGCTACACCTTC CASSAPSRVGYTF
TRBJ2-3 NA NA TRBV14 TGTGCCAGCAGTGCTAGACTCGGTGGCACAGATACGCAGTATTTT CASSARLGGTDTQYF
TRBJ1-4 NA NA TRBV2 TGTGCCAGCAGTGAAGGTCACAGCATTAATGAAAAACTGTTTTTT CASSEGHSINEKLFF
TRBJ2-6 NA TRBD1 TRBV19 TGTGCCAGTAGTTTAGCCCCAGGGGGCTTCTTAGGAACTGGGGCCAACGTCCTGACTTTC CASSLAPGGFLGTGANVLTF
TRBJ2-5 NA TRBD1 TRBV4-1 TGCGCCAGCAGCCAAGGGGGGACAGGAAAACAAGAGACCCAGTACTTC CASSQGGTGKQETQYF
TRBJ2-3 NA NA TRBV7-3 TGTGCCAGCAGCTTAAGAGGGCGGGCCACAGATACGCAGTATTTT CASSLRGRATDTQYF
TRBJ2-3 few TRBD1 TRBV7-3 TGTGCCAGCAGCTACAGGGGGCGCACAGATACGCAGTATTTT CASSYRGRTDTQYF
TRBJ2-5 NA TRBD1 TRBV6-5 TGTGCCAGCAGACGCTCGACAGGGGACAGAGAGACCCAGTACTTC CASRRSTGDRETQYF
TRBJ2-1 NA NA TRBV5-1 TGCGCCAGCAGCCCGCCGACAGGATGGGCCTACAATGAGCAGTTCTTC CASSPPTGWAYNEQFF
TRBJ1-1 NA TRBD1 TRBV2 TGTGCCAGCAGTGTAAGAGCAGGGGGGACTGAAGCTTTCTTT CASSVRAGGTEAFF
TRBJ1-5 NA TRBD1 TRBV28 TGTGCCAGCAGAGACCGGGACAGAAGCTATAGCAATCAGCCCCAGCATTTT CASRDRDRSYSNQPQHF
TRBJ2-7 NA NA TRBV6-2/TRBV6-3 TGTGCCAGCAGTTACTCGAGTGTCTACGAGCAGTACTTC CASSYSSVYEQYF
TRBJ2-5 NA NA TRBV30 TGTGCCTGGAGCGGGGGGCGCAGAGAGACCCAGTACTTC CAWSGGRRETQYF
TRBJ1-4 NA TRBD1 TRBV12-3/TRBV12-4 TGTGCCAGCAGTTTGACAGGGCGCGAAAAACTGTTTTTT CASSLTGREKLFF
TRBJ1-2 NA TRBD1 TRBV9 TGTGCCAGCAGCCTTGTCCAGGTAGGGGGCGCGACCTATGGCGGCTACACCTTC CASSLVQVGGATYGGYTF
TRBJ2-3 NA TRBD1 TRBV2 TGTGCCAGCAGTGTATTGTCGGGACAGGGGCAGTATTTT CASSVLSGQGQYF
TRBJ2-1 once TRBD1 TRBV5-6 TGTGCCAGCAGCTTGGCATTTGGACAGGGGGCCAATGAGCAGTTCTTC CASSLAFGQGANEQFF
TRBJ2-2 few TRBD1 TRBV12-5 TGTGCTAGTGGTTTGGGGAACAGGGGGCGAGCCGGGGAGCTGTTTTTT CASGLGNRGRAGELFF
TRBJ2-7 NA NA TRBV28 TGTGCCAGCAGTTTAGGCAGGGCCCTGATAGTGCAGTACTTC CASSLGRALIVQYF
TRBJ2-1 NA TRBD1 TRBV14 TGTGCCAGCAGCCAAGAAGCGGGACAGGGGTCGGGGCAGTTCTTC CASSQEAGQGSGQFF
TRBJ2-4 NA NA TRBV6-5 TGTGCCAGCAGTACCACCGAGACAATTCAGTACTTC CASSTTETIQYF
TRBJ2-7 NA NA TRBV6-5 TGTGCCAGCAGTTACGGTAGAACCTACGAGCAGTACTTC CASSYGRTYEQYF
TRBJ2-7 NA NA TRBV5-4 TGTGCCAGCAGCCCGACGGGTCGGGGGGCGAGGTACTTC CASSPTGRGARYF
TRBJ2-2 NA NA TRBV3-1/TRBV3-2 TGTGCCAGCAGCCAAGAAGCGGGTCGAGGCACCGGGGAGCTGTTTTTT CASSQEAGRGTGELFF
TRBJ1-1 NA TRBD1 TRBV19 TGTGCCAGTAGACACAAGCGCGACAGGGGAGCCACTGAAGCTTTCTTT CASRHKRDRGATEAFF
TRBJ2-4 NA NA TRBV30 TGTGCCTGGAGTTTAAGGGTTTCGGGGTCTGGGTTAGCCAAAAACATTCAGTACTTC CAWSLRVSGSGLAKNIQYF
TRBJ2-7 NA TRBD1 TRBV2 TGTGCCAGCAGGACCTCCGGGACAGGGCAGTCGCAGTACTTC CASRTSGTGQSQYF
TRBJ2-1 once NA TRBV21-1 TGTGCCAGCAGCAATCTTGGGACAGGGGGCATAAATGAGCAGTTCTTC CASSNLGTGGINEQFF
TRBJ2-7 few TRBD1 TRBV7-9 TGTGCCAGCAGCTTAGGACCGGAGCAGGGGGCCTACGAGCAGTACTTC CASSLGPEQGAYEQYF
TRBJ2-5 NA NA TRBV5-6 TGTGCCAGCAGCCACCGGGACTCCCAGTACTTC CASSHRDSQYF
TRBJ2-2 NA NA TRBV7-2 TGTGCCAGCAGCTTAGCGGGGGGTAACACCGGGGAGCTGTTTTTT CASSLAGGNTGELFF
TRBJ1-2 many TRBD1 TRBV18 TGTGCCAGCTCCCTTAGGACAGGGCCTCCGAATGGCTACACCTTC CASSLRTGPPNGYTF
TRBJ1-4 NA NA TRBV11-2 TGTGCCAGCAGCTTAGGGGCGGGAGCAACTAATGAAAAACTGTTTTTT CASSLGAGATNEKLFF
TRBJ1-5 once NA TRBV6-2/TRBV6-3 TGTGCCAGCAGTTACACAGGGTTCGTTCAGCCCCAGCATTTT CASSYTGFVQPQHF
TRBJ2-5 once NA TRBV11-2 TGTGCCAGCAGCTTACAGGGGGGTGAGACCCAGTACTTC CASSLQGGETQYF
TRBJ2-5 NA NA TRBV5-6 TGTGCCAGCAGTTTCCGTAGCAGGGGTAGCGAGACCCAGTACTTC CASSFRSRGSETQYF
TRBJ1-5 few NA TRBV7-8 TGTGCCAGCAGCCGGGGACTCTTTAGCAATCAGCCCCAGCATTTT CASSRGLFSNQPQHF
TRBJ1-2 NA NA TRBV28 TGTGCCAGCAGTTCCACAGGGAATGGCTACACCTTC CASSSTGNGYTF
TRBJ2-7 once TRBD1 TRBV28 TGTGCCAGCAACAGACAGGGGATGTACGAGCAGTACTTC CASNRQGMYEQYF
TRBJ2-5 NA NA TRBV1 TGCACCAGCAGCCAAGAGGTGACAGCGCAAGAGACCCAGTACTTC CTSSQEVTAQETQYF
TRBJ2-3 NA TRBD2 TRBV5-4 TGTGCCAGCAGCTCCTTTAGCGGGGGGGCCGGGAATACGCAGTATTTT CASSSFSGGAGNTQYF
TRBJ2-5 NA TRBD1 TRBV3-1/TRBV3-2 TGTGCCAGCAGCCAGGACAGGGGGCGTAGGGAGACCCAGTACTTC CASSQDRGRRETQYF
TRBJ2-2 NA TRBD1 TRBV6-1 TGTGCCAGCAGTGAATGGACAGGGGTGGGCGGGGAGCTGTTTTTT CASSEWTGVGGELFF
TRBJ1-6 few TRBD1 TRBV5-4 TGTGCCAGCAGCCCCCGAGGACAGGGACAAGTTTCACCCCTCCACTTT CASSPRGQGQVSPLHF
TRBJ1-5 NA TRBD1 TRBV11-2 TGTGCCAGCAGCTTAGCAACAGGGGGCGATCAGCCCCAGCATTTT CASSLATGGDQPQHF